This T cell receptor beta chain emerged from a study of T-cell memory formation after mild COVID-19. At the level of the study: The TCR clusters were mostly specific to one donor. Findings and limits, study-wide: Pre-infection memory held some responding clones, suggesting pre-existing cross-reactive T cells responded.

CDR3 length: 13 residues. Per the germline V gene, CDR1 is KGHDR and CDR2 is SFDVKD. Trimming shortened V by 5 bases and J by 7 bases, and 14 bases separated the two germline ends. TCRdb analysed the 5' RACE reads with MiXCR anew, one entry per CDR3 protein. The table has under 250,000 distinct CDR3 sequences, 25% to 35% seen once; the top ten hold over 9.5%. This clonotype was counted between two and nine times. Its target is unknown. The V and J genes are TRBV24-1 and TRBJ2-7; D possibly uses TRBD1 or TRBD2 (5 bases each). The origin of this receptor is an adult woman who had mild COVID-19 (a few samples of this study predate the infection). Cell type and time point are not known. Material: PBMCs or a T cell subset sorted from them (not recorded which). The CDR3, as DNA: TGTGCCACCAGTGGGGGGAGTGCAAAAGAGCAGTACTTC. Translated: CATSGGSAKEQYF.